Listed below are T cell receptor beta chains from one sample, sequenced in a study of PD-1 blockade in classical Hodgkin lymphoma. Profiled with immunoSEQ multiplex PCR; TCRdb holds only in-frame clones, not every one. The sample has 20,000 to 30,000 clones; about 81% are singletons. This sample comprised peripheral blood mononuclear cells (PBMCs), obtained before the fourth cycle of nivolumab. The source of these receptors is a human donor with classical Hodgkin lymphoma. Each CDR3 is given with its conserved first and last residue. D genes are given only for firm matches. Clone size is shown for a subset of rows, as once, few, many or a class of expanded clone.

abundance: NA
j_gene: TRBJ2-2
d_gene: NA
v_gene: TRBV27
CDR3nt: TGTGCCAGCAGCCCCGGGTCAACCTACACCGGGGAGCTGTTTTTT
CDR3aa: CASSPGSTYTGELFF

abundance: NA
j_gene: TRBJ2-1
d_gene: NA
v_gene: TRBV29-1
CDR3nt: TGCAGCGTTGCGCGGTCAGGGGGCGGGGGTGAGCAGTTCTTC
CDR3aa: CSVARSGGGGEQFF

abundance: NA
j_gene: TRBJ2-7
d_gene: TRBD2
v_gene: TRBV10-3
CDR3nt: TGTGCCATAGGACTAGCGGGAGCCTACGAGCAGTACTTC
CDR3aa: CAIGLAGAYEQYF

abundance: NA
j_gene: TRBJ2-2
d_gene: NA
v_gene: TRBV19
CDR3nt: TGTGCCAGTAGTATGGAGGGTACCCCCGGGGAGCTGTTTTTT
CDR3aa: CASSMEGTPGELFF

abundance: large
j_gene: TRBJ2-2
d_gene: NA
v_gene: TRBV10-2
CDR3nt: TGCGCCAGCAGTGAGATAACCGGGGAGCTGTTTTTT
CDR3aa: CASSEITGELFF

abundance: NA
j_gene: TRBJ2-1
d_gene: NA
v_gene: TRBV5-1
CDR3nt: TGCGCCAGCAGCACCTATTTCTCTTACAATGAGCAGTTCTTC
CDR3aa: CASSTYFSYNEQFF

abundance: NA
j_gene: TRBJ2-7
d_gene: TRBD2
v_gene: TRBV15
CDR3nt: TGTGCCACCAGCGGAGAGCGGGGACCCTACGAGCAGTACTTC
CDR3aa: CATSGERGPYEQYF

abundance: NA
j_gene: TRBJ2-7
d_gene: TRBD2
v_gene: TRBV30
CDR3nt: TGTGCCTGGAGCCGACAGGGAGAGGGACTAGCGTACCCGTTCTACGAGCAGTACTTC
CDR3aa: CAWSRQGEGLAYPFYEQYF

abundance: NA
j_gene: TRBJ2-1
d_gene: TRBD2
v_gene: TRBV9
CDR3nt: TGTGCCAGCAGCGCGCTACCGGGACTAGCTTTCAATGAGCAGTTCTTC
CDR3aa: CASSALPGLAFNEQFF

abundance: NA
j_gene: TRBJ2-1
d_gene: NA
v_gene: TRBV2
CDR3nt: TGTGCCAGCTCAACACTCACAGGGAGGGGGAAGGTAGGATCCTACAATGAGCAGTTCTTC
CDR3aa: CASSTLTGRGKVGSYNEQFF

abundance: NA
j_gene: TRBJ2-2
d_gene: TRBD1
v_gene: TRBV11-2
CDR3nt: TGTGCCAGCAGCTTCGGGACAGGGGGCTCCGGGGAGCTGTTTTTT
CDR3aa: CASSFGTGGSGELFF

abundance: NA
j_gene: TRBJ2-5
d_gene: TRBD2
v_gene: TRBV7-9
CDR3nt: TGTGCCAGCAGCTTAGGGACTAGCGGGGGAGAGACCCAGTACTTC
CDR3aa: CASSLGTSGGETQYF

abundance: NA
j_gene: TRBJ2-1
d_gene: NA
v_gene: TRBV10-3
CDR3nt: TGTGCCACACAAGGTTCTCCGGATGAGCAGTTCTTC
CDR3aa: CATQGSPDEQFF

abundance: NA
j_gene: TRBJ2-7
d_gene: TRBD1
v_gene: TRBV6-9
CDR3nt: TGTGCCAGCAGTTACTCCGGACAGGGAACCTACGAGCAGTACTTC
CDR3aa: CASSYSGQGTYEQYF

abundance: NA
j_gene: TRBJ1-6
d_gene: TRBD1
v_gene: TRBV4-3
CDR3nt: TGCGCCAGCAGCCAAAGATCGACAGGGGGTTATAATTCACCCCTCCACTTT
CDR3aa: CASSQRSTGGYNSPLHF

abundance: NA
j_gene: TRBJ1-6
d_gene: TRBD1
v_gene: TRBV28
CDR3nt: TGTGCCAGCAGTTTACCTAATTCAGGGGGAGCACCCCTCCACTTT
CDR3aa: CASSLPNSGGAPLHF

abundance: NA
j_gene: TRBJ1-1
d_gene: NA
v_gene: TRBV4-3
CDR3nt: TGCGCCAGCAGCCAAGGACCAGGGCTGAACACTGAAGCTTTCTTT
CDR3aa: CASSQGPGLNTEAFF

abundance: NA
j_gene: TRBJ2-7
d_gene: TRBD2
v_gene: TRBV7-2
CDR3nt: TGTGCCAGCAGCCTACGGTCGCTAGCGGGAGACCCCTACGAGCAGTACTTC
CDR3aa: CASSLRSLAGDPYEQYF

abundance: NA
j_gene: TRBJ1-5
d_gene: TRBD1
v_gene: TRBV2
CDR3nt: TGTGCCAGCAGTGTTGGACAGGGACTTTATAGCAATCAGCCCCAGCATTTT
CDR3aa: CASSVGQGLYSNQPQHF

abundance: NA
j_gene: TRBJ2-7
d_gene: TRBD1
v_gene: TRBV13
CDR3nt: TGTGCCAGCAGGGCCAGGGGGCTCGAGCAGTACTTC
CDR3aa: CASRARGLEQYF

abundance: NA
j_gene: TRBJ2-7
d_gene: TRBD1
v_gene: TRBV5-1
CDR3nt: TGCGCCAGCAGCTTGCGGACAGGGGAATTTGAGCAGTACTTC
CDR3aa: CASSLRTGEFEQYF

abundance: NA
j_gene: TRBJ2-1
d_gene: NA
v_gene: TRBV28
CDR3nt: TGTGCCAGCAGACCGTGGAGAGAGAACAATGAGCAGTTCTTC
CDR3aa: CASRPWRENNEQFF

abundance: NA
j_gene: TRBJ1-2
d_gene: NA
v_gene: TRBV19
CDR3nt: TGTGCCACCCGAGGGGTGCTCGAAGGCTACACCTTC
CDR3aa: CATRGVLEGYTF

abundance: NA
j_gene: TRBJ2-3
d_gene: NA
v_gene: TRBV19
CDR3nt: TGTGCCAGTAGTATTTATGTAGGAGCAGATACGCAGTATTTT
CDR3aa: CASSIYVGADTQYF

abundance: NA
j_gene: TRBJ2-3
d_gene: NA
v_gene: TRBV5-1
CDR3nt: TGCGCCAGCAGCTTGGGACTCTACCAGATCACAGATACGCAGTATTTT
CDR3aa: CASSLGLYQITDTQYF

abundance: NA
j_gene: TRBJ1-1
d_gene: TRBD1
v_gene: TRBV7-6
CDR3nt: TGTGCCAGCAGCTTAGGTCAGGGACAGGGCTATAACACTGAAGCTTTCTTT
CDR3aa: CASSLGQGQGYNTEAFF

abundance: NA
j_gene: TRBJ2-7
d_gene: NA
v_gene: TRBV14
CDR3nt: TGTGCCAGCAGCCGTACCTTCGGACGCCTAAACGAGCAGTACTTC
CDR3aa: CASSRTFGRLNEQYF

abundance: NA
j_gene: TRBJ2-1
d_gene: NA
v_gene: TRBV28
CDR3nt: TGTGCCAGCAGTTTTCTTGGGGGGGGCTTCTACAATGAGCAGTTCTTC
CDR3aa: CASSFLGGGFYNEQFF

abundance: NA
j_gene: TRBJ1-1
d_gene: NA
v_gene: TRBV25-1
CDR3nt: TGTGCCAGCAGTTGGCAAAGGGGTACTGAAGCTTTCTTT
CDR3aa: CASSWQRGTEAFF

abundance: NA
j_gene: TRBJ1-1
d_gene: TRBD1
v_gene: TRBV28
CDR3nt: TGTGCCAGCAGACCCGGGACAGGGAGTCTCATGAACACTGAAGCTTTCTTT
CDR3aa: CASRPGTGSLMNTEAFF

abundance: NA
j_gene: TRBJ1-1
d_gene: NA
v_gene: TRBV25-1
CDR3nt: TGTGCCAGCAGTGAACGAATGGGGCCCGACACTGAAGCTTTCTTT
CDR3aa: CASSERMGPDTEAFF

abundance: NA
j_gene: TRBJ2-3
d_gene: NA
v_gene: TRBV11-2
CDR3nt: TGTGCCAGCAGCCAGTGGGTCACGCAGTATTTT
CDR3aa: CASSQWVTQYF

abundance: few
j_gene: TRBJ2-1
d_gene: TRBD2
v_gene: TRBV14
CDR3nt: TGTGCCAGCAGCTACGGGACTAGTCGGTTCTTC
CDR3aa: CASSYGTSRFF

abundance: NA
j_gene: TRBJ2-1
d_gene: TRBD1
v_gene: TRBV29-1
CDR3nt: TGCAGCTCTGAGGGACAGGTGGGTCCGTACAATGAGCAGTTCTTC
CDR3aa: CSSEGQVGPYNEQFF

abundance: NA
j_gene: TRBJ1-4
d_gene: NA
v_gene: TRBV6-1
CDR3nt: TGTGCCAGCAGTTATTGGAGTAATGAAAAACTGTTTTTT
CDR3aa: CASSYWSNEKLFF

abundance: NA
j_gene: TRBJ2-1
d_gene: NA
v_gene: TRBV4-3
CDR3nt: TGCGCCAGCAGCCAAGAGAGCTACAATGAGCAGTTCTTC
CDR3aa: CASSQESYNEQFF

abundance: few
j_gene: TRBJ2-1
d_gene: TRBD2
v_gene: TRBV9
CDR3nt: TGTGCCAGCAGCCCTTCGGGACTAGCACACAATGAGCAGTTCTTC
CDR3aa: CASSPSGLAHNEQFF

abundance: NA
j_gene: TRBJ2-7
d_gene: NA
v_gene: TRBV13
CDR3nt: TGTGCCAGCAGCGCCAGCTCCTACGAGCAGTACTTC
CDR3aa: CASSASSYEQYF

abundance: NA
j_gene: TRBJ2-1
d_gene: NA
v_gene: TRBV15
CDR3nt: TGTGCCACCAGCTTCGGGGGCGGGAACAATGAGCAGTTCTTC
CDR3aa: CATSFGGGNNEQFF

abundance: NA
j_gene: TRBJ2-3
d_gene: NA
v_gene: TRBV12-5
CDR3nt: TGTGCTAGTGGTTTAAGGGGGGGCACAGATACGCAGTATTTT
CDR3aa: CASGLRGGTDTQYF

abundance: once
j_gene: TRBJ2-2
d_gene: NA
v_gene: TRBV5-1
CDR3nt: TGCGCCAGCAGCTTCGACGGGGAGCTGTTTTTT
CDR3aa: CASSFDGELFF